The rows below give T cell receptor beta chains drawn from one sample of a study of T-cell memory formation after mild COVID-19. TCRdb re-called the 5' RACE reads with MiXCR, one entry per CDR3 protein. The repertoire holds roughly 260,000 distinct CDR3 sequences, with over 15% as singletons. Sequencing was performed on PBMCs or a T cell subset sorted from them (not recorded which). The receptor source for this set is a man between 18 and 29 years old who had mild COVID-19 (a few samples of this study predate the infection). Cell type and time point are not known. The CDR3 runs from the conserved cysteine through the conserved F or W. Fields, in order: D gene, J gene, V gene, clone size, CDR3 DNA, CDR3 protein. D genes are given only for firm matches. Clone size, where shown, is once, few, many, or a class for clones that have expanded.

>NA|TRBJ1-1|TRBV19|few
TGTGCCAGTAGTGCGGGCCCTGCTAAGAACACTGAAGCTTTCTTT
CASSAGPAKNTEAFF
>TRBD2|TRBJ2-5|TRBV7-2|NA
TGTGCCAGCAACAGTGGGGTTCGACTAGCGGACGTCCTACTGAAAGAGACCCAGTACTTC
CASNSGVRLADVLLKETQYF
>NA|TRBJ1-6|TRBV5-5|few
TGTGCCAGCAGCTTGGAGGCCAGGGAAACGCCACCCCTCCACTTT
CASSLEARETPPLHF
>NA|TRBJ2-2|TRBV12-5|many
TGTGCTAGTGGACGCGACACCGGGGAGCTGTTTTTT
CASGRDTGELFF
>TRBD1|TRBJ1-4|TRBV4-3|NA
TGCGCCAGCAGCCAAGAGTTCTTCCAGGGGGAATTGGGACTGTTTTTT
CASSQEFFQGELGLFF
>NA|TRBJ1-3|TRBV28|NA
TGTGCCAGCAGGCCCGCTACGGCCTCTGGAAACACCATATATTTT
CASRPATASGNTIYF
>NA|TRBJ1-1|TRBV20-1|few
TGCAGTGCCACAGGGCCCTTGAACACTGAAGCTTTCTTT
CSATGPLNTEAFF
>TRBD1|TRBJ1-1|TRBV28|few
TGTGCCAGCAGTGAGGGACAGAAAGCTTTCTTT
CASSEGQKAFF
>TRBD1|TRBJ2-5|TRBV3-1|once
TGTGCCAGCAGCCCGCGGCAGGGGGAAATGGAGACCCAGTACTTC
CASSPRQGEMETQYF
>NA|TRBJ1-6|TRBV7-2|few
TGTGCCAGCAGCCCCAGCGGTCGGTTTATATCACCCCTCCACTTT
CASSPSGRFISPLHF
>NA|TRBJ2-7|TRBV12-3/TRBV12-4|NA
TGTGCCAGCAGCCGAGGGGGGGGAATTGGTTACGAGCAGTACTTC
CASSRGGGIGYEQYF
>TRBD1|TRBJ2-5|TRBV24-1|NA
TGTGCCACCAGTGAGGAACCGGGACAGCAAGAGACCCAGTACTTC
CATSEEPGQQETQYF
>TRBD1|TRBJ1-6|TRBV4-3|NA
TGCGCCAGCAGCTCCGGGACAGGGCCTAATTCACCCCTCCACTTT
CASSSGTGPNSPLHF
>TRBD1|TRBJ1-2|TRBV3-1|NA
TGTGCCAGCAGCCAAGACGGACAGGGGGCCTGGAAATATGGCTACACCTTC
CASSQDGQGAWKYGYTF
>NA|TRBJ2-1|TRBV19|NA
TGTGCCAGTCGGGGTAGGGTCAAGGAGCAGTTCTTC
CASRGRVKEQFF
>NA|TRBJ1-2|TRBV18|NA
TGTGCCAGCTCACCACGGGAGTACTATGGCTACACCTTC
CASSPREYYGYTF
>NA|TRBJ1-1|TRBV7-9|few
TGTGCCAGCAGCTTAGGAGACTACACTGAAGCTTTCTTT
CASSLGDYTEAFF
>TRBD1|TRBJ1-2|TRBV7-2|NA
TGTGCCAGCAGCTCAAAGGGGGCCAGGTATGGCTACACCTTC
CASSSKGARYGYTF
>TRBD1|TRBJ2-1|TRBV5-1|few
TGCGCCAGCAGGCCAGGGGGTCACAATGAGCAGTTCTTC
CASRPGGHNEQFF
>NA|TRBJ2-3|TRBV19|few
TGTGCCTGCTCCTCTCAGTCGGGTACGCAGTATTTT
CACSSQSGTQYF
>TRBD1|TRBJ2-2|TRBV30|few
TGTGCCTGGACAGCCAAGGGGGCTAAGGAAGGCGGGGAGCTGTTTTTT
CAWTAKGAKEGGELFF
>NA|TRBJ1-1|TRBV7-2|NA
TGTGCCAGCAGCTCCCTCCGGTACACTGAAGCTTTCTTT
CASSSLRYTEAFF
>TRBD1|TRBJ1-2|TRBV15|NA
TGTGCCACCAGCAGAGCACTGACAGGGGCCTATGGCTACACCTTC
CATSRALTGAYGYTF
>NA|TRBJ1-2|TRBV12-3/TRBV12-4|few
TGTGCCAGCAGTTCGCCCGATACAGGGCACTATGGCTACACCTTC
CASSSPDTGHYGYTF
>TRBD2|TRBJ2-1|TRBV20-1|NA
TGCAGTGCTAGAGATCTGGGGCGGGGGATGCGGGATGAGCAGTTCTTC
CSARDLGRGMRDEQFF
>TRBD2|TRBJ2-1|TRBV20-1|many
TGCAGTGCTAGGTCTAGCGGGGCGAGACTTGAGCAGTTCTTC
CSARSSGARLEQFF
>NA|TRBJ2-7|TRBV11-2|NA
TGTGCCAGCAGCGCCAGATACCCCTACGAGCAGTACTTC
CASSARYPYEQYF
>NA|TRBJ2-7|TRBV15|few
TGTGCCACCAGCAGAGACAAACAGGGTTCTCTCTACGAGCAGTACTTC
CATSRDKQGSLYEQYF
>NA|TRBJ2-1|TRBV6-2/TRBV6-3|NA
TGTGCCAGCAGCACCCTTGGGGCCACCCACCAGTTCTTC
CASSTLGATHQFF
>NA|TRBJ2-5|TRBV20-1|NA
TGCAGTGCCGCCCAGGGGATCCAAGAGACCCAGTACTTC
CSAAQGIQETQYF
>NA|TRBJ1-5|TRBV9|few
TGTGCCAGCAGCGTAGAGCCAGGGCGAGATCAGCCCCAGCATTTT
CASSVEPGRDQPQHF
>TRBD1|TRBJ2-7|TRBV5-1|many
TGCGCCAGCAGCTGGCTGACAGGGGGCGACTACGAGCAGTACTTC
CASSWLTGGDYEQYF
>NA|TRBJ1-1|TRBV7-2|NA
TGTGCCAGCAGCTTAGTCGGTTTGGGGAACACTGAAGCTTTCTTT
CASSLVGLGNTEAFF
>NA|TRBJ1-1|TRBV7-8|many
TGTGCCAGCAGCTTAGCCAGGGGCCGGATGGAAGCTTTCTTT
CASSLARGRMEAFF
>NA|TRBJ2-1|TRBV24-1|many
TGTGCCACCACGGCAGGGGGGCGGCCCTACAATGAGCAGTTCTTC
CATTAGGRPYNEQFF
>TRBD1|TRBJ2-5|TRBV5-1|few
TGCGCCAGCAGTACTATGGGGACAGGGGCAGAGACCCAGTACTTC
CASSTMGTGAETQYF
>NA|TRBJ2-3|TRBV7-7|few
TGTGCCAGCAGCTTAGGCCTAGCGAACCCAGATACGCAGTATTTT
CASSLGLANPDTQYF
>TRBD2|TRBJ2-1|TRBV4-1|many
TGCGCCAGCAGCCAAGATATTAGCGGGGGGTTAAAGCAGTTCTTC
CASSQDISGGLKQFF
>NA|TRBJ2-1|TRBV4-2|NA
TGTGCCAGCAGCCAAGAGAATTCCGCTCCCAATGAGCAGTTCTTC
CASSQENSAPNEQFF
>NA|TRBJ2-1|TRBV14|few
TGTGCCAGCAGCCAAGAAAGCTCATTCTACAATGAGCAGTTCTTC
CASSQESSFYNEQFF
>NA|TRBJ2-1|TRBV11-3|few
TGTGCCAGCAGCTTCGAAGGTCAGGGGAGCTCCTACAATGAGCAGTTCTTC
CASSFEGQGSSYNEQFF
>NA|TRBJ1-3|TRBV7-2|many
TGTGCCAGCAGCTTAACTGGAAACACCATATATTTT
CASSLTGNTIYF
>NA|TRBJ2-5|TRBV7-6|NA
TGTGCCAGCAGCCAGTCCCGGACCGAGGAGACCCAGTACTTC
CASSQSRTEETQYF
>NA|TRBJ1-1|TRBV25-1|few
TGTGCCAGCAGTTTATTGGGTTACACTGAAGCTTTCTTT
CASSLLGYTEAFF
>TRBD2|TRBJ2-3|TRBV3-1|NA
TGTGCCAGCAGCCATCCCCAGCGGGGGCCCACAGATACGCAGTATTTT
CASSHPQRGPTDTQYF
>NA|TRBJ1-6|TRBV12-3/TRBV12-4|few
TGTGCCAGCAGTTTAGGAGGGCATTCACCCCTCCACTTT
CASSLGGHSPLHF
>NA|TRBJ1-4|TRBV25-1|NA
TGTGCCAGCAGAGACGGGACGCGGGATGAAAAACTGTTTTTT
CASRDGTRDEKLFF
>TRBD2|TRBJ2-1|TRBV28|NA
TGTGCCGGACTAGCGGGGGGGAGATCCTACAATGAGCAGTTCTTC
CAGLAGGRSYNEQFF
>NA|TRBJ2-3|TRBV7-2|many
TGTGCCAGCTCGACTAGTAGCACAGATACGCAGTATTTT
CASSTSSTDTQYF
>NA|TRBJ2-3|TRBV7-3|NA
TGTGCCAGCAGCTTGCGGGGGCGGGATACGCAGTATTTT
CASSLRGRDTQYF
>NA|TRBJ2-3|TRBV20-1|many
TGCAGTGCTAGAGGTGTAAGGGCCACAGATACGCAGTATTTT
CSARGVRATDTQYF
>TRBD2|TRBJ2-3|TRBV7-2|NA
TGTGCCAGCAGCTTGGGGACTAGCGCCACAGATACGCAGTATTTT
CASSLGTSATDTQYF
>TRBD1|TRBJ2-6|TRBV5-1|few
TGCGCCAGCAGTACCTTCGGACAGGGAGGGGCCAACGTCCTGACTTTC
CASSTFGQGGANVLTF
>NA|TRBJ2-5|TRBV12-3/TRBV12-4|NA
TGTGCCAGCAGTTTCGGGATGCAGAAGACCCAGTACTTC
CASSFGMQKTQYF
>TRBD1|TRBJ1-5|TRBV12-5|few
TGTGCTAGTGGTTTGGTACAGGGGGCGTACAATCAGCCCCAGCATTTT
CASGLVQGAYNQPQHF
>NA|TRBJ2-2|TRBV7-3|NA
TGTGCCAGCAGCCCCGATTACACCGGGGAGCTGTTTTTT
CASSPDYTGELFF
>NA|TRBJ1-1|TRBV7-2|NA
TGTGCCAGCAGCACTACCGGGACAAGCACTGAAGCTTTCTTT
CASSTTGTSTEAFF
>TRBD2|TRBJ2-3|TRBV2|few
TGTGCCAGCACGGGTAGCGGGGGGGCAGGAGATACGCAGTATTTT
CASTGSGGAGDTQYF
>NA|TRBJ2-7|TRBV28|NA
TGTGCCACAGTCAGGTTCCCCTACGAGCAGTACTTC
CATVRFPYEQYF